This T cell receptor beta chain was identified during a study of blood T cells in healthy people across ages. Whole-study results and caveats: With naive T cell percentage, TCR beta diversity showed a strong correlation.

In regard to this clonotype: Its target is unknown.

For the second PCR, which ran for 7 to 11 cycles, a sample-barcoded 5' primer and a J-beta primer mix were used. Every molecule of cDNA carried a tag from a template-switch adaptor with 12 random nucleotides. Via MiXCR, TCRdb re-called the 5' RACE reads, giving one row per CDR3 protein. Of roughly 570,000 distinct CDR3 sequences detected, approximately 27% appear once; the ten largest clones hold 15% to 20%. The sample was blood. This TCR derives from a woman in her seventies in good health.

The CDR3 loop is CASSPPGREGDTQYF. CDR3 bases: TGTGCCAGCAGTCCCCCCGGACGGGAGGGAGATACGCAGTATTTT. The chain has TRBV6-5 and TRBJ2-3; the match to TRBD2 covers 8 bases. The V and J ends lost 5 bases and 5 bases, in that order; junction bases with no gene match: 9. Germline CDR1 is MNHEY and CDR2 is SVGAGI. The CDR3 totals 15 residues.